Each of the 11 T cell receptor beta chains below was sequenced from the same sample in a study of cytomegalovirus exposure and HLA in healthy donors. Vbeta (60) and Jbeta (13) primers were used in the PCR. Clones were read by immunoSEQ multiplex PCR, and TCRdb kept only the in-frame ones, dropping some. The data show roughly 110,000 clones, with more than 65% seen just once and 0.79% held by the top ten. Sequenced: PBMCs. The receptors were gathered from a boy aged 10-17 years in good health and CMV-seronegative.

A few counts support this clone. The CDR3 bases are TGTGCCAGCAGCAGGACACCGGGGGAAGAGACCCAGTACTTC. It translates to CASSRTPGEETQYF. The rearrangement joins TRBV5-4 to TRBJ2-5, with D possibly being TRBD2 (6 bases). Germline CDR1 and CDR2: SGHNT and YYREEE (reference sequence). V was trimmed by 4 bases and J by 3 bases, leaving 13 bases between them. The CDR3 runs 14 residues.

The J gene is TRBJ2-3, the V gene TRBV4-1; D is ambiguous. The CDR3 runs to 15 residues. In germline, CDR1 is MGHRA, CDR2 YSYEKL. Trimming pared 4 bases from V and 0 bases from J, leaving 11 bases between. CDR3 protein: CASSLFPSSTDTQYF. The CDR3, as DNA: TGCGCCAGCAGCCTTTTCCCCAGTAGCACAGATACGCAGTATTTT.

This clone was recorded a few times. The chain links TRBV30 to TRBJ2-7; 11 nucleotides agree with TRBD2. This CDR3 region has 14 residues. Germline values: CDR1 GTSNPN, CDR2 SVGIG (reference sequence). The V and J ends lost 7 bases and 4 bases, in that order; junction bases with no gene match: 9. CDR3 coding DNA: TGTGCCTTGGCTCCGGGACTAGCGGATTACGAGCAGTACTTC. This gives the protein CALAPGLADYEQYF.

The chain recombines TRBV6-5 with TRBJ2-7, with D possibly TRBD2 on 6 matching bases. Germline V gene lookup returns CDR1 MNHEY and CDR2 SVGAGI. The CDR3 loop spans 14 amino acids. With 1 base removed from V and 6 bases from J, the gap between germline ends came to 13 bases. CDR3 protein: CASSYLVGGGEQYF. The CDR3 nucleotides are TGTGCCAGCAGTTACTTGGTTGGGGGAGGCGAGCAGTACTTC.

The chain's CDR3 is CASRSTGDQPQHF. The CDR3 DNA reads TGTGCCAGTAGGAGTACAGGAGATCAGCCCCAGCATTTT. The chain is built from TRBV19 and TRBJ1-5, with D maybe TRBD1 (5 bases). CDR3 length: 13 amino acids. Between the trimmed V and J ends, which lost 6 bases and 5 bases, there was a span of 11 bases. The germline V gene encodes CDR1 LNHDA and CDR2 SQIVND (reference sequence).

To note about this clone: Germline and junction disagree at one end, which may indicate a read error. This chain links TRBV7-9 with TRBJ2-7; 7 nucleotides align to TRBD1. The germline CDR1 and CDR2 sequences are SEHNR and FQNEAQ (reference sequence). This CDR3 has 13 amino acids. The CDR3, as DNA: TGTGCCAGCAGCCTAAGTCGGGACAGCCCGTGGGACTTC. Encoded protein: CASSLSRDSPWDF.

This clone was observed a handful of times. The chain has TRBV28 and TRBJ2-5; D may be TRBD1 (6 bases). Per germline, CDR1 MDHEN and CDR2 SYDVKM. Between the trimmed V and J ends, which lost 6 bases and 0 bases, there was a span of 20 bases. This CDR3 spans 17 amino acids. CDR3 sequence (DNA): TGTGCCAGCAGCCCTCCGGGACACAACTCGTACCAAGAGACCCAGTACTTC. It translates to CASSPPGHNSYQETQYF.

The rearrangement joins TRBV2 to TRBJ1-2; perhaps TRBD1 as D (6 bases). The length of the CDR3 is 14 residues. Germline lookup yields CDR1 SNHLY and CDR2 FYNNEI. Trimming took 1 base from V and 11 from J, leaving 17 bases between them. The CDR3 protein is CASSEGTASLWYTF. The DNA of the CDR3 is TGTGCCAGCAGTGAAGGGACAGCTTCCCTATGGTACACCTTC.

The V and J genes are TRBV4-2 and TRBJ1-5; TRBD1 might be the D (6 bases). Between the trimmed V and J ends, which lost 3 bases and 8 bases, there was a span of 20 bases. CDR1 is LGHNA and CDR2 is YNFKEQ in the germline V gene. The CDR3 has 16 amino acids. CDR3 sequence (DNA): TGTGCCAGCAGCCAGGTTGGGGGGGCAGCCGGAGAGCCCCAGCATTTT. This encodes CASSQVGGAAGEPQHF.

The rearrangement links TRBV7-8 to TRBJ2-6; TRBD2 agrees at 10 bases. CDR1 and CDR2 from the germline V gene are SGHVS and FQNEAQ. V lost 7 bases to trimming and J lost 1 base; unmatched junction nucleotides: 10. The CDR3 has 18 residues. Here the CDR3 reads CASNPSASGSSGANVLTF. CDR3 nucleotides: TGTGCCAGCAATCCTAGTGCTAGCGGGAGTTCTGGGGCCAACGTCCTGACTTTC.

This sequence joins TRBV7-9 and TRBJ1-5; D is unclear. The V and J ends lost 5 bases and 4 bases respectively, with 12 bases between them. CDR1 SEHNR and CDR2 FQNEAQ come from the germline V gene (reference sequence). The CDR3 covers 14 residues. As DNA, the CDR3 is TGTGCCAGCAGCCCCGGCGCGGGGAATCAGCCCCAGCATTTT. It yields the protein CASSPGAGNQPQHF.